These T cell receptor beta chains were read from a single sample in a study of blood T cell repertoires in COVID-19. This table comes from immunoSEQ multiplex PCR, and its TCRdb copy is limited to in-frame clones, with some not included. Found here are about 160,000 clones, around four fifths of them singletons; the top ten hold around 2.8%. The sequenced material came from peripheral blood. These TCRs come from an older man with acute or convalescent COVID-19. Each CDR3 is given with its conserved first and last residue. Each record gives: CDR3 DNA, CDR3 protein, clone size, V gene, D gene, J gene. The D gene is left open where the match is weak. Not every row has a clone size; where given, it reads once, few, many or a size class.

TGTGCCACCAGTGGTCGGACAGGGAACACTGAAGCTTTCTTT	CATSGRTGNTEAFF	-	TRBV24-1	TRBD1	TRBJ1-1
TGTGCCAGCAGCTCAGCGGGGGGGAACTACAATGAGCAGTTCTTC	CASSSAGGNYNEQFF	-	TRBV7-7	TRBD2	TRBJ2-1
TGTGCCAGCAGCCCCGGGGAACATCAGCCCCAGCATTTT	CASSPGEHQPQHF	few	TRBV3-1/TRBV3-2	-	TRBJ1-5
TGCGCCAGCAGCTCGACCGGGACAGGGAAAGAAAAACTGTTTTTT	CASSSTGTGKEKLFF	-	TRBV5-1	TRBD1	TRBJ1-4
TGTGCCATCAAACCCGGACAGGGGGTTACTGAAGCTTTCTTT	CAIKPGQGVTEAFF	-	TRBV10-3	TRBD1	TRBJ1-1
TGTGCCAGCAATCTTGGGAGCGGAGAGACCCAGTACTTC	CASNLGSGETQYF	-	TRBV2	-	TRBJ2-5
TGTGCCAGCAGTCACGGGGGGGGTGCCGGGGAGCTGTTTTTT	CASSHGGGAGELFF	once	TRBV5-4	TRBD2	TRBJ2-2
TGTGCCAGCAGCCCCGGACAGGGAATGAACACTGAAGCTTTCTTT	CASSPGQGMNTEAFF	many	TRBV7-2	TRBD1	TRBJ1-1
TGTGCCAGCAGTTTATTAGGGACTTTTAGCTACACCTTC	CASSLLGTFSYTF	-	TRBV28	-	TRBJ1-2
TGTGCCAGCAGCTCGGACAGGGTCTACAATGAGCAGTTCTTC	CASSSDRVYNEQFF	-	TRBV7-2	TRBD1	TRBJ2-1
TGCGCCAGCAGCTTGCAGCAGGGAGGAGACTACGAGCAGTACTTC	CASSLQQGGDYEQYF	-	TRBV5-1	-	TRBJ2-7
TGTGCCAGAAGCTTGCCTCTAGCGGGGCGGTTCTACGAGCAGTACTTC	CARSLPLAGRFYEQYF	few	TRBV5-3	TRBD2	TRBJ2-7
TGTGCCAGCAGCTTAGGCTTTAGCTCTGGAAACACCATATATTTT	CASSLGFSSGNTIYF	-	TRBV11-3	-	TRBJ1-3
TGTGCCAGCAGCCTACACCTACTAGCGGGAGAGGCCTACAATGAGCAGTTCTTC	CASSLHLLAGEAYNEQFF	-	TRBV11-2	TRBD2	TRBJ2-1
TGTGCCATCAGTGAGTCAATAGCGTATGAGCAGTTCTTC	CAISESIAYEQFF	few	TRBV10-3	-	TRBJ2-1
TGTGCCAGCAGCTTTGGACTAGCGGGGTCCAATGAGCAGTTCTTC	CASSFGLAGSNEQFF	-	TRBV11-2	TRBD2	TRBJ2-1
TGTGCCACCAGCGAGGGAGGGGCGACGCACAACTATGGCTACACCTTC	CATSEGGATHNYGYTF	-	TRBV24-1	-	TRBJ1-2
TGTGCCAGCAGCGGACAGATAGATCAGCCCCAGCATTTT	CASSGQIDQPQHF	-	TRBV7-9	-	TRBJ1-5